This T cell receptor beta chain was sequenced in a study of kidney transplant recipient with SARS-CoV-2 infection. CDR1 and CDR2 from the germline V gene are LGHDT and YNNKEL (reference sequence). The V and J ends lost 5 bases and 4 bases respectively, with 23 bases between them. The CDR3 is made up of 17 amino acids. This clonotype was counted many times. Each CDR3 protein gets one entry after TCRdb re-called the reads with MiXCR. The sample contains 200,000 to 250,000 distinct CDR3 sequences, 29% of which appear only once. The sequencing used a blood sample, collected at baseline and between days 110 and 120 from a kidney transplant recipient. The TCR was taken from a male patient aged 25-45 years who had COVID-19 and was a kidney transplant recipient. Some T cells here may be from the graft donor. This sequence joins TRBV3-1 and TRBJ1-1; D call uncertain. The CDR3 is CASSMSCPISIRTEAFF. CDR3 coding DNA: TGTGCCAGCAGCATGTCTTGTCCCATTTCAATTCGCACTGAAGCTTTCTTT.